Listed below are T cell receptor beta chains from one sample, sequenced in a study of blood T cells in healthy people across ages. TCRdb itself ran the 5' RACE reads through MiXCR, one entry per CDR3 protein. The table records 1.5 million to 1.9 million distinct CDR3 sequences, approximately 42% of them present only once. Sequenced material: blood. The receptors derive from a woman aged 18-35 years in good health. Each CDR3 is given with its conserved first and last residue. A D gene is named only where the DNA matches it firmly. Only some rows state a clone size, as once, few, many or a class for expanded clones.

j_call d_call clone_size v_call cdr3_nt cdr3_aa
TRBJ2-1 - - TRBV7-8 TGTGCCAGCAGCTTCAGGGACAACAAGCCTAACAATGAGCAGTTCTTC CASSFRDNKPNNEQFF
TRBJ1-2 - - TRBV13 TGTGCCAGCAGCCCCGGGTCTTCTCCCCATGGCTACACCTTC CASSPGSSPHGYTF
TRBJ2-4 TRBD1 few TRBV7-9 TGTGCCAGCAGCTCCCTGGACAGGGGCAAAAACATTCAGTACTTC CASSSLDRGKNIQYF
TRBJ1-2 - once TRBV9 TGTGCCAGCAGCGTAGAGTGGGGATCCAGCTACACCTTC CASSVEWGSSYTF
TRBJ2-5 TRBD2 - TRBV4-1 TGCGCCAGCAGCGCGACAGCGGGGGCGCCAGTAGAGACCCAGTACTTC CASSATAGAPVETQYF
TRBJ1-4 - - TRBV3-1 TGTGCCAGCAGCACCCTAGGTGGAGGTGAAAAACTGTTTTTT CASSTLGGGEKLFF
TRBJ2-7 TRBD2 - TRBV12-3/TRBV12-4 TGTGCCAGCAGCCCCCCTCGGGTTAGCGGGAGCGACGAGCAGTACTTC CASSPPRVSGSDEQYF
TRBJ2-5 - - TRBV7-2 TGTGCCAGCAGCTCTGGACAGCTCACGGATTGGTTTTGGGGGGAAGAGACCCAGTACTTC CASSSGQLTDWFWGEETQYF
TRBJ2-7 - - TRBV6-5 TGTGCCAGCAGCCCGGCCCTGTGGGGATACGAGCAGTACTTC CASSPALWGYEQYF
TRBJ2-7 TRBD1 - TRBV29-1 TGCAGCGTTGGTCCCGTGACAGGGAGCTCCTACGAGCAGTACTTC CSVGPVTGSSYEQYF
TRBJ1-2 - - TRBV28 TGTGCCAGCAAGTTTAAACCCGAGAGGTCGGGGGTTAACTATGGCTACACCTTC CASKFKPERSGVNYGYTF
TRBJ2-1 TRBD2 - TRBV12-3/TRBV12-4 TGTGCCTGCAGTTTGTCTAGCGGGAGGGCCTGGGATGAGCAGTTCTTC CACSLSSGRAWDEQFF
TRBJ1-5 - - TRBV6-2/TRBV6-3 TGTGCCACCCGGACTACAAATCAGCCCCAGCATTTT CATRTTNQPQHF
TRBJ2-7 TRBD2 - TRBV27 TGTGCCAGCAGTTTCGGGAGCGGGATTAGCTACGAGCAGTACTTC CASSFGSGISYEQYF
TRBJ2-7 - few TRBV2 TGTGCCAGCAGTGAAGGACAGGTTGGCTCCTACGAGCAGTACTTC CASSEGQVGSYEQYF
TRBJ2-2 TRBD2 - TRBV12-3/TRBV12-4 TGTGCCAGCAGCTTAGCGAGCGGGGGTAACACCGGGGAGCTGTTTTTT CASSLASGGNTGELFF
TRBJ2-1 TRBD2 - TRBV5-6 TGTGCCGGCAGCTTGAGTAGCGGGAGATACAATGAGCAGTTCTTC CAGSLSSGRYNEQFF
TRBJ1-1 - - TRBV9 TGTGCCAGCAGCGTAAACAGATTCATGAACACTGAAGCTTTCTTT CASSVNRFMNTEAFF
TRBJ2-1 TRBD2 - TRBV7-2 TGTGCCAGCAGTTCCCGTCCCCTATCGGGACTAGCAAAAAATGAGCAGTTCTTC CASSSRPLSGLAKNEQFF
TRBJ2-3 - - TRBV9 TGTGCCAGCACCCGGGACCCATTCGACACAGATACGCAGTATTTT CASTRDPFDTDTQYF
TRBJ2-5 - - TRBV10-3 TGTGCCATCAGTGATTCCCCCCGGGGTGAGCAGTACTTC CAISDSPRGEQYF
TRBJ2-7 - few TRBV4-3 TGCGCCAGCAGCCAAGATCACCCAGGACCCGGCTACGAGCAGTACTTC CASSQDHPGPGYEQYF